One and the same sample provided the 27 T cell receptor beta chains below, sequenced in a study of beta chain features in type 1 diabetes. The isolated RNA, all of it, was reverse transcribed, so expressed TCRB transcripts were what got sequenced. Using immunoSEQ multiplex PCR, the repertoire was profiled, and TCRdb retains in-frame clones only, with some absent. The sample has 250,000 to 300,000 clones; about 7.8% are singletons. Sequencing was done on a sample of central memory CD4+ T cells from blood. These receptors were taken from a young woman in good health.

This clone has at least ten counts. The CDR3 protein is CASSAGSGSPGTQYF. In DNA, the CDR3 is TGTGCCAGCAGCGCTGGGAGCGGGTCACCCGGGACGCAGTATTTT. V usage is TRBV7-8 and J usage is TRBJ2-3; D is perhaps TRBD2 (6 bases). The CDR3 consists of 15 residues. Germline assignment: CDR1 SGHVS and CDR2 FQNEAQ. Trimming removed 5 bases at V and 9 bases at J, with 21 bases between. Variable domain in full (rest from reference TRBV7-8 and TRBJ2-3): GAGVSQSPRYKVAKRGQDVALRCDPISGHVSLFWYQQALGQGPEFLTYFQNEAQLDKSGLPSDRFFAERPEGSVSTLKIQRTQQEDSAVYLCASSAGSGSPGTQYFGPGTRLTVL.

J is TRBJ2-3 and V is TRBV4-1; possibly TRBD2 for D (7 bases). The ends were cut back, 1 base at V and 2 bases at J, with 16 bases in the middle. Germline V lookup: CDR1 MGHRA, CDR2 YSYEKL. This CDR3 spans 17 amino acids. CDR3 sequence: CASSQGPAGASTDTQYF. CDR3 sequence (DNA): TGCGCCAGCAGCCAAGGGCCCGCGGGGGCTTCCACAGATACGCAGTATTTT.

This sequence joins TRBV5-1 and TRBJ1-2, with 7 bases identical to TRBD1. Germline V gene lookup returns CDR1 SGHRS and CDR2 YFSETQ. The CDR3 covers 16 residues. Trimming cost V 0 bases and J 2 bases; bases outside gene matches: 7. The DNA for the CDR3 is TGCGCCAGCAGCTTGGGCAGGGGGAACCCCAACTATGGCTACACCTTC. As protein: CASSLGRGNPNYGYTF.

This clone showed up just a few times. The chain has TRBV4-2 and TRBJ1-2, with TRBD1 matching over 9 bases. This CDR3 has 16 residues. V shed 5 bases, J shed 2 bases, and the junction held 9 bases outside the gene matches. The germline gives CDR1 LGHNA, CDR2 YNFKEQ. The CDR3 protein is CASSEDRGNTNYGYTF. Written as DNA, the CDR3 is TGTGCCAGCAGCGAGGACAGGGGAAATACAAACTATGGCTACACCTTC.

This sequence joins TRBV30 and TRBJ1-5; no definite D call. Per the germline V gene, CDR1 is GTSNPN and CDR2 is SVGIG (reference sequence). With 2 bases removed from V and 5 bases from J, the gap between germline ends came to 10 bases. CDR3 length equals 13 residues. This CDR3 reads CAWSLSTDQPQHF. For the CDR3, the DNA is TGTGCCTGGAGTTTGTCTACCGATCAGCCCCAGCATTTT.

The V and J genes are TRBV15 and TRBJ1-1, with D unresolved. CDR3 length: 14 amino acids. Trimming stripped 1 base from V and 3 bases from J, with 9 bases between. Germline assignment: CDR1 LNHNV and CDR2 YYDKDF (reference sequence). CDR3 amino acids: CATSRGPVDTEAFF. In DNA form, the CDR3 reads TGTGCCACCAGCAGAGGACCCGTGGACACTGAAGCTTTCTTT.

This chain connects TRBV10-3 to TRBJ2-3; TRBD1 matches 9 bases. In germline, CDR1 is ENHRY, CDR2 SYGVKD. With V trimmed by 11 bases and J by 9 bases, 12 bases remained unmatched. CDR3 size: 13 residues. CDR3 in DNA: TGTGCCTGTCGAACAGGGGGCTGGATGACGCAGTATTTT. It specifies CACRTGGWMTQYF.

The V gene is TRBV10-3, the J gene TRBJ2-3; 8 bases map to TRBD2. Per germline, CDR1 ENHRY and CDR2 SYGVKD. The CDR3 sequence is 14 residues long. The junction had 21 bases not matched to a gene; V was cut back by 10 bases and J by 15 bases. CDR3 loop: CASPSSGVGTREYF. CDR3 in DNA: TGTGCCAGCCCGAGTTCGGGGGTCGGGACTAGAGAATATTTT.

V usage is TRBV15 and J usage is TRBJ2-3; 13 nucleotides agree with TRBD2. The CDR3 is 19 residues long. Unmatched junction bases numbered 12, after V lost 2 bases and J lost 4 bases. The germline V gene encodes CDR1 LNHNV and CDR2 YYDKDF (reference sequence). CDR3 sequence reads: CATSRKRKLAGGLADTQYF. DNA of the CDR3: TGTGCCACCAGCAGAAAGAGGAAACTAGCGGGGGGGCTGGCAGATACGCAGTATTTT.

In its sample, this clone was seen a few times. CDR3 in amino acids: CASSLGQLYGYTF. The DNA of the CDR3 is TGTGCCAGCAGTTTGGGACAGCTTTATGGCTACACCTTC. The chain combines TRBV28 with TRBJ1-2; 7 nucleotides agree with TRBD1. Germline lookup yields CDR1 MDHEN and CDR2 SYDVKM. This CDR3 spans 13 amino acids. V dropped 3 bases and J dropped 5; count of bases not matched to a gene: 3.

This clone was found many times. Other DNA sequences from this sample encode an identical CDR3 as well. The chain employs TRBV14 and TRBJ1-2; TRBD1 is a possible D gene (5 bases). The CDR3 totals 12 residues. The V end was cut by 2 bases, the J end by 4 bases, with 5 bases between. Germline V gene sequence: CDR1 SGHDN, CDR2 FVKESK. CDR3 nucleotides: TGTGCCAGCAGCCAAAGGGGCTATGGCTACACCTTC. Translation gives CASSQRGYGYTF.

The rearrangement links TRBV4-1 to TRBJ2-7, with TRBD2 identical over 9 bases. Germline V gene data show CDR1 as MGHRA and CDR2 as YSYEKL. The V gene end was trimmed by 2 bases and the J gene end by 4 bases; junction bases not matched to a gene: 6. This CDR3 region has 15 residues. The CDR3 sequence: CASSQPTSGLYEQYF. CDR3 coding DNA: TGCGCCAGCAGCCAACCGACTAGCGGATTGTACGAGCAGTACTTC.

V gene TRBV11-2 combines with J gene TRBJ1-1; tentative D call: TRBD1 (5 bases). V lost 1 base, J lost 4 bases, and 7 bases lay in between. The CDR3 consists of 13 residues. The germline V gene encodes CDR1 SGHAT and CDR2 FQNNGV. The CDR3 is CASSLVGTTEAFF. DNA of the CDR3: TGTGCCAGCAGCTTAGTCGGGACCACTGAAGCTTTCTTT. Full variable domain (remainder filled in from reference TRBV11-2 and TRBJ1-1): EAGVAQSPRYKIIEKRQSVAFWCNPISGHATLYWYQQILGQGPKLLIQFQNNGVVDDSQLPKDRFSAERLKGVDSTLKIQPAKLEDSAVYLCASSLVGTTEAFFGQGTRLTVV.

The chain employs TRBV7-6 and TRBJ2-4, with unresolved D. The CDR3 covers 18 residues. The germline gives CDR1 SGHVS, CDR2 FNYEAQ. The V end was cut by 5 bases, the J end by 2 bases, with 22 bases between. The chain's CDR3 is CASSVGPLTAMTKNIQYF. The CDR3 DNA reads TGTGCCAGCAGCGTCGGTCCGTTAACAGCCATGACCAAAAACATTCAGTACTTC.

This sequence joins TRBV18 and TRBJ2-7; D unresolved. This CDR3 is 13 amino acids long. The germline CDR1 and CDR2 sequences are KGHSH and LQKENI. Trimming removed 1 base at V and 2 bases at J, with 6 bases between. CDR3 loop: CASSPRGTYEQYF. For the CDR3, the DNA is TGTGCCAGCTCACCACGGGGTACCTACGAGCAGTACTTC.

This clone was found a few times. The genes are TRBV19 and TRBJ2-1, with D perhaps matching TRBD1 (6 bases). From germline, CDR1 is LNHDA and CDR2 SQIVND (reference sequence). With 0 bases removed from V and 4 bases from J, the gap between germline ends came to 10 bases. The length of the CDR3 is 15 residues. CDR3 sequence (DNA): TGTGCCAGTAGTATAGAGGGGGCGTCATACAATGAGCAGTTCTTC. It is translated as CASSIEGASYNEQFF. Drawing the rest from reference TRBV19 and TRBJ2-1, the complete variable domain is DGGITQSPKYLFRKEGQNVTLSCEQNLNHDAMYWYRQDPGQGLRLIYYSQIVNDFQKGDIAEGYSVSREKKESFPLTVTSAQKNPTAFYLCASSIEGASYNEQFFGPGTRLTVL.

The rearrangement joins TRBV7-2 to TRBJ1-5, with 9 bases lining up with TRBD1. The CDR3 loop spans 16 amino acids. Germline-derived CDR1 and CDR2 are SGHTA and FQGNSA. J gave up 0 bases and V 6 bases, and 6 bases lay outside the gene matches. The DNA for the CDR3 is TGTGCCAGCAGTAATACGGACAGGGGTAGCAATCAGCCCCAGCATTTT. This encodes CASSNTDRGSNQPQHF. Based on the CDR3 plus reference TRBV7-2 and TRBJ1-5, the full variable domain is GAGVSQSPSNKVTEKGKDVELRCDPISGHTALYWYRQSLGQGLEFLIYFQGNSAPDKSGLPSDRFSAERTGGSVSTLTIQRTQQEDSAVYLCASSNTDRGSNQPQHFGDGTRLSIL.

This clone was observed a few times. J is TRBJ1-1 and V is TRBV10-3; the D is unclear. Trimming cost V 3 bases and J 6 bases, with 14 bases left between them. The CDR3 contains 14 residues. CDR1 and CDR2 (germline): ENHRY, SYGVKD. The CDR3 loop is CAISEWESISEAFF. The CDR3 region has the DNA TGTGCCATCAGTGAATGGGAGTCTATTTCTGAAGCTTTCTTT.

This clone turned up a few times. This chain joins TRBV29-1 and TRBJ1-2; weak D call: TRBD1 (5 bases). The V end was cut by 8 bases, the J end by 0 bases, with 13 bases between. The CDR3 runs to 13 residues. CDR1 is SQVTM, CDR2 ANQGSEA, per germline. CDR3 region: CSITGNTNYGYTF. The CDR3 DNA is TGCAGCATTACAGGCAATACTAACTATGGCTACACCTTC. The full variable domain, in which reference TRBV29-1 and TRBJ1-2 provide the parts outside the CDR3, is SAVISQKPSRDICQRGTSLTIQCQVDSQVTMMFWYRQQPGQSLTLIATANQGSEATYESGFVIDKFPISRPNLTFSTLTVSNMSPEDSSIYLCSITGNTNYGYTFGSGTRLTVV.

This clone was recorded many times. The gene calls are TRBV4-1 and TRBJ1-2, with a possible D match to TRBD1 (5 bases). The length of the CDR3 is 14 residues. Germline CDR1 MGHRA, CDR2 YSYEKL. V was clipped by 0 bases and J by 4 bases, with 9 bases between them. The CDR3, as DNA: TGCGCCAGCAGCCAAGAATGGGGGAGCTATGGCTACACCTTC. Translating it yields CASSQEWGSYGYTF.

V usage is TRBV10-3 and J usage is TRBJ2-7, with D perhaps matching TRBD1 (5 bases). The CDR3 has 14 amino acids. In germline, CDR1 is ENHRY, CDR2 SYGVKD. Trimming shortened V by 5 bases and J by 2 bases, and 13 bases separated the two germline ends. The CDR3 is CAISYSTEAYEQYF. In DNA, the CDR3 is TGTGCCATCAGTTACTCGACAGAAGCCTACGAGCAGTACTTC.

In its sample, this clone was seen a few times. V is TRBV5-4 and J is TRBJ2-7; TRBD1 matches at 9 bases. CDR3 size: 19 residues. Trimming took 1 base from V and 0 from J; bases not matched to a gene: 14. Germline CDR1 SGHNT, CDR2 YYREEE (reference sequence). CDR3 in amino acids: CASSLRRFRDRADSYEQYV. CDR3 coding DNA: TGTGCCAGCAGCTTGAGAAGGTTCCGGGACAGGGCCGACTCCTACGAGCAGTACGTC.

The V call is TRBV29-1, the J call TRBJ1-3, with D perhaps TRBD1 (5 bases). Trimming removed 5 bases at V and 0 bases at J, with 14 bases between. The CDR3 is 15 residues long. Per germline, CDR1 SQVTM and CDR2 ANQGSEA. The CDR3 nucleotides read TGCAGCGTTCCCATAACAGGAAACTCTGGAAACACCATATATTTT. It codes for CSVPITGNSGNTIYF.

Only a few counts were recorded for this clone. The chain has TRBV13 and TRBJ2-2; 7 bases agree with TRBD1. Losses at the gene ends were 3 bases for V and 0 bases for J; bases not matched to a gene: 7. Germline values: CDR1 PRHDT, CDR2 FYEKMQ (reference sequence). This CDR3 contains 17 residues. The CDR3: CASSFRPDRTNTGELFF. The CDR3 DNA sequence: TGTGCCAGCAGCTTCCGGCCGGACAGGACGAACACCGGGGAGCTGTTTTTT. The full variable domain, completed using reference TRBV13 and TRBJ2-2, is AAGVIQSPRHLIKEKRETATLKCYPIPRHDTVYWYQQGPGQDPQFLISFYEKMQSDKGSIPDRFSAQQFSDYHSELNMSSLELGDSALYFCASSFRPDRTNTGELFFGEGSRLTVL.

The chain recombines TRBV20-1 with TRBJ2-1; D call uncertain. The V end lost 3 bases, the J end lost 15 bases, and 15 bases lay between the germline ends. The CDR3 spans 11 residues. Germline V CDR1 and CDR2: DFQATT, SNEGSKA (reference sequence). The CDR3 is CSASTALGAFF. CDR3 coding DNA: TGCAGTGCTAGCACAGCCCTAGGAGCGTTCTTC.

The chain is built from TRBV11-2 and TRBJ1-2, with D possibly matching TRBD1 (5 bases). Per germline, CDR1 SGHAT and CDR2 FQNNGV. The ends were cut back, 4 bases at V and 8 bases at J, with 14 bases in the middle. This CDR3 contains 13 residues. The CDR3 protein is CASSSGRLGGYTF. CDR3 in DNA: TGTGCCAGCAGCTCGGGACGGCTAGGCGGCTACACCTTC.

The genes are TRBV6-6 and TRBJ2-2, with 7 bases aligning to TRBD2. The CDR3 covers 15 residues. J lost 1 base, V lost 6 bases, and 5 bases had no gene match. Germline V gene sequence: CDR1 MNHNY, CDR2 SVGAGI (reference sequence). CDR3 nucleotides: TGTGCCAGCAGGCCGACTAGCTTGAACACCGGGGAGCTGTTTTTT. It yields the protein CASRPTSLNTGELFF.